This entry lists 28 T cell receptor beta chains sequenced from one sample in a study of blood T cell repertoires in COVID-19. TCRdb's copy holds only in-frame clones and misses some; the assay was immunoSEQ multiplex PCR. This table has some 250,000 clones, around 87% appearing once. The sequencing input was peripheral blood. The receptors stem from a woman aged 30 to 39 who had recovered from COVID-19.

The CDR3 here is CASSQGQGSSYNSPLHF. The CDR3 DNA follows: TGCGCCAGCAGCCAAGGACAGGGGAGCTCCTATAATTCACCCCTCCACTTT. V is TRBV4-1 and J is TRBJ1-6; TRBD1 matches at 8 bases. The CDR3 contains 17 residues. V lost 1 base and J lost 0; bases outside the gene matches: 2. From germline, CDR1 is MGHRA and CDR2 YSYEKL.

This clone showed up just once. J is TRBJ2-5 and V is TRBV14; tentatively, D is TRBD1 (6 bases). This CDR3 region has 14 residues. Trimming took off 3 bases at V and 0 bases at J, with 8 bases between the two ends. Germline V gene data show CDR1 as SGHDN and CDR2 as FVKESK. CDR3 in amino acids: CASSHTGYQETQYF. The CDR3 DNA follows: TGTGCCAGCAGCCACACAGGGTACCAAGAGACCCAGTACTTC.

This clone has ten or more counts. The rearrangement uses TRBV5-1 and TRBJ2-7; D might be TRBD1 (5 bases). This CDR3 spans 14 amino acids. CDR1 is SGHRS, CDR2 YFSETQ, per germline. V was shortened by 1 base and J by 2 bases, with 10 bases between the two germline ends. The CDR3 sequence: CASSLNSGTYEQYF. The CDR3 nucleotides read TGCGCCAGCAGCTTGAATTCAGGGACCTACGAGCAGTACTTC. The variable domain in full, with the rest retrieved from reference TRBV5-1 and TRBJ2-7, is KAGVTQTPRYLIKTRGQQVTLSCSPISGHRSVSWYQQTPGQGLQFLFEYFSETQRNKGNFPGRFSGRQFSNSRSEMNVSTLELGDSALYLCASSLNSGTYEQYFGPGTRLTVT.

This clone has just one count. The V gene is TRBV11-2, the J gene TRBJ2-1; 12 bases align to TRBD2. CDR3 size: 19 residues. Germline trimming cut 3 bases from V and 7 bases from J; bases unmatched to any gene: 16. Germline-derived CDR1 and CDR2 are SGHAT and FQNNGV. CDR3 sequence reads: CASSLALLAGGPTGNEQFF. The CDR3 nucleotides read TGTGCCAGCAGCTTGGCCCTACTAGCGGGGGGACCCACCGGGAATGAGCAGTTCTTC.

The gene calls are TRBV7-9 and TRBJ1-2; TRBD1 agrees at 9 bases. CDR3 length: 16 residues. Germline-derived CDR1 and CDR2 are SEHNR and FQNEAQ (reference sequence). The V segment lost 0 bases and the J segment 4 bases; nucleotides outside the gene matches: 6. The CDR3: CASSLAGTGWPYGYTF. The CDR3 DNA reads TGTGCCAGCAGCTTAGCTGGGACAGGGTGGCCCTATGGCTACACCTTC.

This clone was seen only once. The gene calls are TRBV6-6 and TRBJ2-5; 8 nucleotides align to TRBD1. V lost 5 bases, J lost 0 bases, and 14 bases stayed unmatched. The CDR3 runs 18 residues. Germline V gene sequence: CDR1 MNHNY, CDR2 SVGAGI (reference sequence). The CDR3 is CASSLSRGRTPHQETQYF. DNA of the CDR3: TGTGCCAGCAGTCTTTCCAGGGGGCGAACTCCTCACCAAGAGACCCAGTACTTC.

The chain recombines TRBV10-1 with TRBJ1-6, with 7 bases matching TRBD1. Germline CDR1 is WNHNN and CDR2 is SYGVQD (reference sequence). V lost 9 bases and J lost 4; bases outside the gene matches: 6. This CDR3 contains 14 residues. This chain's CDR3 is CAREPGQYNSPLHF. The CDR3 DNA reads TGCGCCAGAGAACCGGGACAGTATAATTCACCCCTCCACTTT.

The V gene is TRBV4-3, the J gene TRBJ2-5; 10 positions agree with TRBD2. Germline CDR1 and CDR2: LGHNA and YSLEER. The V segment lost 0 bases and the J segment 11 bases; nucleotides outside the gene matches: 12. The CDR3 is 16 amino acids. The CDR3 DNA is TGCGCCAGCAGCCAAGATAGGCGCCTAGCGGGGGCCCTGCAGTACTTC. Protein product: CASSQDRRLAGALQYF.

This clone has just one count. The CDR3 DNA is TGTGCCAGTAGTATAGACAGCTCTGGGGCCAACGTCCTGACTTTC. Its protein is CASSIDSSGANVLTF. This chain links TRBV19 with TRBJ2-6; D gene uncertain. The germline V gene has CDR1 LNHDA and CDR2 SQIVND (reference sequence). This CDR3 has 15 residues. V was clipped by 0 bases and J by 0 bases, with 3 bases between them. Full variable domain (missing parts from reference TRBV19 and TRBJ2-6): DGGITQSPKYLFRKEGQNVTLSCEQNLNHDAMYWYRQDPGQGLRLIYYSQIVNDFQKGDIAEGYSVSREKKESFPLTVTSAQKNPTAFYLCASSIDSSGANVLTFGAGSRLTVL.

The V gene is TRBV30, the J gene TRBJ1-2; TRBD1 is a possible D gene (6 bases). Trimming stripped 4 bases from V and 6 bases from J, with 18 bases between. The V gene's germline CDR1 is GTSNPN and CDR2 SVGIG (reference sequence). The CDR3 covers 14 residues. In DNA form, the CDR3 reads TGTGCCTGGACCCAAACCAGGGGAAAAGATGGCTACACCTTC. It encodes CAWTQTRGKDGYTF.

This clone was picked up one time. The gene calls are TRBV24-1 and TRBJ2-1, with 9 bases that match TRBD1. CDR1 is KGHDR and CDR2 is SFDVKD in the germline V gene. This CDR3 is built from 16 residues. V lost 5 bases to trimming and J lost 1 base; unmatched junction nucleotides: 5. In DNA form, the CDR3 reads TGTGCCACCAGTGGTCCCGGGACAGGGTCCTACAATGAGCAGTTCTTC. Residues: CATSGPGTGSYNEQFF.

This chain connects TRBV19 to TRBJ1-1; a weak D match, TRBD1 (5 bases). The V end was cut by 6 bases, the J end by 5 bases, with 19 bases between. The CDR3 is 15 residues long. The germline gives CDR1 LNHDA, CDR2 SQIVND (reference sequence). CDR3 loop: CASRGVMTFGTEAFF. In DNA, the CDR3 is TGTGCCAGTAGAGGGGTGATGACGTTTGGGACTGAAGCTTTCTTT.

The table lists this clone with a count of one. The V call is TRBV7-2, the J call TRBJ2-1, with TRBD2 identical over 7 bases. This CDR3 is built from 14 residues. The J segment lost 4 bases and the V segment lost 7 bases, leaving 7 bases of the junction unmatched. Per germline, CDR1 SGHTA and CDR2 FQGNSA. In nucleotides, the CDR3 is TGTGCCAGCATCAGCGGGGTTCTTTACAATGAGCAGTTCTTC. Its protein is CASISGVLYNEQFF.

The chain couples TRBV6-6 to TRBJ2-1, with D maybe TRBD1 (6 bases). Germline CDR1 MNHNY, CDR2 SVGAGI (reference sequence). This CDR3 region has 14 residues. With 1 base removed from V and 4 bases from J, the gap between germline ends came to 8 bases. CDR3 in amino acids: CASSYFQGYNEQFF. CDR3 nucleotide sequence: TGTGCCAGCAGTTACTTTCAGGGGTACAATGAGCAGTTCTTC.

V usage is TRBV5-1 and J usage is TRBJ2-1; 10 bases line up with TRBD2. J gave up 8 bases and V 4 bases, and 6 bases lay outside the gene matches. The CDR3 has 14 amino acids. Germline CDR1 SGHRS, CDR2 YFSETQ. The CDR3 DNA sequence: TGCGCCAGCAGCACTCTAGCGGGGGTCGATGAGCAGTTCTTC. Translating it yields CASSTLAGVDEQFF.

The chain uses TRBV3-1 (or the pseudogene TRBV3-2) and TRBJ2-3; 9 bases align to TRBD2. J was trimmed by 5 bases and V by 4 bases; bases with no gene match: 7. The CDR3 covers 15 residues. The V gene's germline CDR1 is LGHDT and CDR2 YNNKEL (reference sequence). CDR3 region: CASSPRGGIVDTQYF. The DNA of the CDR3 is TGTGCCAGCAGCCCGCGGGGGGGCATTGTAGATACGCAGTATTTT.

The CDR3 coding sequence is TGTGCCAGCAGTTACGCTGACGGGGGGGCGAAGCAGTACTTC. Protein: CASSYADGGAKQYF. The rearrangement uses TRBV6-2 or TRBV6-3 and TRBJ2-7; 8 positions match TRBD2. The CDR3 extends over 14 amino acids. V lost 2 bases, J lost 8 bases, and 8 bases stayed unmatched. Germline-derived CDR1 and CDR2 are MNHEY and SVGEGT.

The rearrangement joins TRBV2 to TRBJ2-3; 8 bases line up with TRBD2. J gave up 2 bases and V 9 bases, and 13 bases lay outside the gene matches. Germline V gene lookup returns CDR1 SNHLY and CDR2 FYNNEI. The CDR3 runs to 16 residues. The CDR3 sequence: CASNGEAGDPTDTQYF. In DNA form, the CDR3 reads TGTGCCAGTAACGGCGAAGCGGGGGACCCCACAGATACGCAGTATTTT.

This chain uses TRBV6-5 with TRBJ2-7, with D maybe TRBD2 (6 bases). The CDR3 runs to 15 residues. V was trimmed by 10 bases and J by 3 bases, leaving 22 bases between them. From germline, CDR1 is MNHEY and CDR2 SVGAGI. The CDR3 sequence is CATPTPSDACYEQYF. The DNA of the CDR3 is TGTGCCACCCCTACCCCTAGCGACGCCTGCTACGAGCAGTACTTC.

The rearrangement joins TRBV4-1 to TRBJ1-2, with TRBD1 matching over 7 bases. Germline loops: CDR1 MGHRA, CDR2 YSYEKL. Germline trimming cut 0 bases from V and 7 bases from J; bases unmatched to any gene: 8. CDR3 size: 15 residues. The CDR3 DNA sequence: TGCGCCAGCAGCCAAGAGGGGTCCGGGACAGTTGGCTACACCTTC. Protein: CASSQEGSGTVGYTF.

This chain connects TRBV4-2 to TRBJ1-4; perhaps TRBD1 as D (5 bases). Looked up from germline, CDR1 is LGHNA and CDR2 is YNFKEQ. The CDR3 covers 13 residues. With 0 bases removed from V and 8 bases from J, the gap between germline ends came to 7 bases. The CDR3 DNA reads as TGTGCCAGCAGCCAAGAGGGGGGAGAAAAACTGTTTTTT. As protein: CASSQEGGEKLFF.

This chain joins TRBV12-3 or TRBV12-4 and TRBJ2-1; D ambiguous. The CDR3 runs to 11 residues. Between the trimmed V and J ends, which lost 5 bases and 7 bases, there was a span of 6 bases. CDR3 region: CASSLTNEQFF. The CDR3 DNA follows: TGTGCCAGCAGTCTTACAAATGAGCAGTTCTTC.

The chain carries TRBV3-1 (or the pseudogene TRBV3-2) and TRBJ2-2, with unresolved D. Germline V gene data show CDR1 as LGHDT and CDR2 as YNNKEL (reference sequence). CDR3 size: 14 residues. With 1 base removed from V and 4 bases from J, the gap between germline ends came to 7 bases. The CDR3 protein is CASSQGVGTGELFF. The CDR3 coding sequence is TGTGCCAGCAGCCAAGGAGTTGGCACCGGGGAGCTGTTTTTT.

The chain employs TRBV29-1 and TRBJ2-1; TRBD1 might be the D (6 bases). V lost 4 bases and J lost 8, with 15 bases in between. The germline V gene has CDR1 SQVTM and CDR2 ANQGSEA. The length of the CDR3 is 13 residues. The CDR3 is CSVGTVLSHEQFF. The CDR3 DNA reads TGCAGCGTTGGGACAGTGCTGTCCCATGAGCAGTTCTTC.

The chain has TRBV4-1 and TRBJ2-7, with 7 bases identical to TRBD1. Germline V gene data show CDR1 as MGHRA and CDR2 as YSYEKL. CDR3 length equals 16 residues. V was clipped by 0 bases and J by 4 bases; unmatched bases: 9. The CDR3 is CASSQDLGTDHYEQYF. The CDR3, as DNA: TGCGCCAGCAGCCAAGATCTTGGGACAGACCATTACGAGCAGTACTTC.

This chain's CDR3 is CASLGLADSVSTQYF. CDR3 DNA sequence: TGTGCCAGCTTAGGACTAGCGGATAGCGTAAGTACGCAGTATTTT. The chain has TRBV6-5 and TRBJ2-3; 10 bases map to TRBD2. The CDR3 sequence is 15 residues long. Germline assignment: CDR1 MNHEY and CDR2 SVGAGI. With 8 bases clipped from V and 8 bases from J, the junction kept 13 bases outside the gene matches.

This chain joins TRBV18 and TRBJ1-2; the match to TRBD1 covers 12 bases. The V and J ends lost 0 bases and 7 bases, in that order; junction bases with no gene match: 6. The CDR3 runs 16 residues. From germline, CDR1 is KGHSH and CDR2 LQKENI. DNA for the CDR3: TGTGCCAGCTCACCACCGGAGGGACAGGGGGCGTTTGGCTACACCTTC. Protein sequence: CASSPPEGQGAFGYTF.

The chain couples TRBV6-2 or TRBV6-3 to TRBJ2-1; D is perhaps TRBD2 (6 bases). CDR1 is MNHEY and CDR2 is SVGEGT in the germline V gene. The CDR3 is 15 amino acids. V was shortened by 2 bases and J by 6 bases, with 14 bases between the two germline ends. This chain's CDR3 is CASSYTSGTFNEQFF. DNA for the CDR3: TGTGCCAGCAGTTACACCTCCGGGACTTTCAATGAGCAGTTCTTC.